This TCR beta chain is drawn from a study of shared clonotypes between healthy human individuals. Notes on the study in general: As a rule, naive subsets had a larger estimated richness than memory subsets.

The healthy adult donors were HIV-negative and reported no recent acute infections or vaccinations. Sorted subsets were amplified in replicate PCRs using around 200 ng DNA, around 30,000 T cell genomes. TCRdb's table, derived via immunoSEQ multiplex PCR, lists solely in-frame clones and lacks some. The data hold more than 400,000 clones, with around 96% observed a single time. CDR3 length: 13 amino acids. CDR1 is SQVTM, CDR2 ANQGSEA, per germline. Trimming removed 6 bases from V and 4 bases from J, with 15 bases in between. As to this clone: Its antigen is unknown.

This clonotype originated in a woman aged 30 to 39 in good health. The sequencing sample was made of naive CD4+ T cells sorted from blood. Stated subset: CD45RA+ positively selected. The rearrangement links TRBV29-1 to TRBJ1-1; no clear D. The CDR3: CSVGSSRGTEAFF. The DNA for the CDR3 is TGCAGCGTCGGGTCCTCCCGGGGCACTGAAGCTTTCTTT. Filled out from reference TRBV29-1 and TRBJ1-1, the complete variable domain reads SAVISQKPSRDICQRGTSLTIQCQVDSQVTMMFWYRQQPGQSLTLIATANQGSEATYESGFVIDKFPISRPNLTFSTLTVSNMSPEDSSIYLCSVGSSRGTEAFFGQGTRLTVV.